Listed here are 2 T cell receptor beta chains from one sample, sequenced in a study of blood T cell repertoires in COVID-19. Using immunoSEQ multiplex PCR, the repertoire was profiled, and TCRdb retains in-frame clones only, with some absent. In the table there are around 230,000 clones, roughly 84% of which are singletons. Sequenced input: peripheral blood. The receptors were gathered from a man between 35 and 55 years old with acute or convalescent COVID-19.

The V gene is TRBV19, the J gene TRBJ1-1; no clear D gene. The CDR3 contains 13 residues. V was shortened by 7 bases and J by 1 base, with 10 bases between the two germline ends. Germline CDR1 reads LNHDA; CDR2 reads SQIVND (reference sequence). CDR3: CASITTGNTEAFF. In DNA form, the CDR3 reads TGTGCCAGTATTACCACGGGGAACACTGAAGCTTTCTTT.

This clone was picked up a small number of times. The chain links TRBV3-1 (or the pseudogene TRBV3-2) to TRBJ1-2; D is perhaps TRBD1 (5 bases). This CDR3 is built from 15 residues. Germline loops: CDR1 LGHDT, CDR2 YNNKEL (reference sequence). The ends were cut back, 2 bases at V and 2 bases at J, with 12 bases in the middle. DNA of the CDR3: TGTGCCAGCAGCCAATCCTACGGGGGAAACTATGGCTACACCTTC. Encoded protein: CASSQSYGGNYGYTF.